This T cell receptor beta chain was captured by sequencing in a study of T cells expressing NK-cell markers. TCRdb re-called the 5' RACE reads; every CDR3 protein appears as one record, without DNA. Its table records about 110,000 distinct CDR3 sequences. Germline V gives CDR1 LGHNA, CDR2 YNFKEQ. CDR3 length: 14 residues. The source is a woman aged 18 to 75 in good health. The sequencing sample was made of blood T cells: a sorted CD56 or NKG2C T cell subset, CD4+ or CD8+ T cells, or bulk PBMC T cells (not recorded which). The chain joins TRBV4-2 to TRBJ2-7; TCRdb designates TRBD1, a call that cannot be tested without DNA. Here the CDR3 reads CASSPAPIAYEQYF.